A selection of T cell receptor beta chains follows, all from one sample in a study of blood T cell repertoires in COVID-19. The repertoire was sequenced with immunoSEQ multiplex PCR; TCRdb's copy has only in-frame clones and lacks some. Of fewer than 350,000 clones in the sample, more than 75% were seen once. The sequencing input was PBMCs or T cells enriched from blood (not recorded which). The receptors here all came from a woman aged 35 to 49 with acute COVID-19. The CDR3 runs from the conserved cysteine through the conserved F or W. The D gene is left open where the match is weak. The size of a clone is reported for some rows only, either as once, few or many, or as a class for expanded clones.

v_call	j_call	clone_size	d_call	cdr3_aa	cdr3_nt
TRBV18	TRBJ1-2	NA	NA	CASSPTGTTSGYHGYTF	TGTGCCAGCTCACCAACCGGGACAACGAGTGGCTATCATGGCTACACCTTC
TRBV5-4	TRBJ1-1	NA	NA	CASRTGQANTEAFF	TGTGCCAGCAGAACGGGACAAGCGAACACTGAAGCTTTCTTT
TRBV9	TRBJ2-1	NA	TRBD2	CASSVVAGDLNEQFF	TGTGCCAGCAGCGTAGTAGCGGGGGATTTGAATGAGCAGTTCTTC
TRBV19	TRBJ1-5	NA	TRBD1	CASSTGQGAINQPQHF	TGTGCCAGTAGTACCGGACAGGGGGCTATCAATCAGCCCCAGCATTTT
TRBV7-9	TRBJ1-5	few	TRBD1	CASSSNRGNQHF	TGTGCCAGCAGCTCGAACAGGGGCAACCAGCATTTT
TRBV7-2	TRBJ1-1	NA	NA	CASSFIHGAEAFF	TGTGCCAGCAGCTTTATCCACGGGGCTGAAGCTTTCTTT
TRBV19	TRBJ1-2	NA	NA	CASSSGGERLRSTF	TGTGCCAGTAGTTCCGGGGGAGAGAGACTTCGATCCACCTTC
TRBV9	TRBJ2-3	NA	TRBD2	CASSSGTSTSTDTQYF	TGTGCCAGCAGCTCCGGGACTAGCACTAGCACAGATACGCAGTATTTT
TRBV5-1	TRBJ1-4	NA	NA	CASSLGQGPINEKLFF	TGCGCCAGCAGCTTAGGGCAGGGGCCCATAAATGAAAAACTGTTTTTT
TRBV3-1/TRBV3-2	TRBJ2-1	NA	TRBD2	CASSPILSGRASGEQFF	TGTGCCAGCAGCCCTATCCTTAGCGGGAGGGCCAGCGGTGAGCAGTTCTTC
TRBV19	TRBJ2-3	NA	NA	CASSISPAGGPTDTQYF	TGTGCCAGTAGTATAAGCCCGGCAGGGGGGCCAACAGATACGCAGTATTTT
TRBV7-2	TRBJ2-1	NA	NA	CASSFNFGSYNEQFF	TGTGCCAGCAGCTTTAACTTTGGCTCCTACAATGAGCAGTTCTTC
TRBV5-1	TRBJ1-1	NA	TRBD1	CASSVAHRGRTEAFF	TGCGCCAGCAGCGTAGCCCACAGGGGGCGGACTGAAGCTTTCTTT
TRBV25-1	TRBJ1-1	NA	NA	CASSELARANTEAFF	TGTGCCAGCAGTGAATTGGCCAGGGCGAACACTGAAGCTTTCTTT
TRBV5-6	TRBJ1-1	NA	NA	CASSFLSRTEAFF	TGTGCCAGCAGCTTCTTGTCTCGGACTGAAGCTTTCTTT
TRBV18	TRBJ1-2	NA	NA	CASSSRDRDNYGYTF	TGTGCCAGCTCATCGCGAGACAGAGATAACTATGGCTACACCTTC
TRBV5-4	TRBJ2-7	NA	TRBD2	CASSYGTSGSYEQYF	TGTGCCAGCAGCTACGGGACTAGCGGGAGCTACGAGCAGTACTTC
TRBV6-1	TRBJ1-2	NA	NA	CASSEAETGAYSYGYTF	TGTGCCAGCAGTGAAGCCGAGACAGGCGCCTACTCCTATGGCTACACCTTC
TRBV7-9	TRBJ1-1	NA	NA	CASSRVGQLNTEAFF	TGTGCCAGCAGCAGAGTAGGACAGTTGAACACTGAAGCTTTCTTT
TRBV24-1	TRBJ2-7	NA	NA	CATSEARDSEQYF	TGTGCCACCAGTGAGGCCCGTGACAGCGAGCAGTACTTC
TRBV5-1	TRBJ2-3	NA	TRBD2	CASSLFSGRATDTQYF	TGCGCCAGCAGCTTATTTAGCGGGAGGGCGACAGATACGCAGTATTTT
TRBV24-1	TRBJ2-3	NA	NA	CATSLGGVPRTDTQYF	TGTGCCACCAGTCTTGGCGGGGTTCCGCGCACAGATACGCAGTATTTT
TRBV19	TRBJ2-3	NA	TRBD2	CASSIASGDTQYF	TGTGCCAGTAGTATCGCTAGCGGGGATACGCAGTATTTT
TRBV7-6	TRBJ1-1	NA	NA	CASSLGEDLNTEAFF	TGTGCCAGCAGCTTAGGTGAAGACTTGAACACTGAAGCTTTCTTT
TRBV19	TRBJ1-1	NA	NA	CASSSRGGNTEAFF	TGTGCCAGTAGTTCTCGCGGTGGGAACACTGAAGCTTTCTTT
TRBV12-3/TRBV12-4	TRBJ2-7	NA	NA	CASSFEGFYEQYF	TGTGCCAGCAGTTTTGAGGGTTTCTACGAGCAGTACTTC
TRBV14	TRBJ2-1	NA	TRBD2	CASSQDHGLAGLQFF	TGTGCCAGCAGCCAAGATCACGGACTAGCGGGATTACAGTTCTTC
TRBV3-1/TRBV3-2	TRBJ2-3	NA	NA	CASSQSNLGADTQYF	TGTGCCAGCAGCCAGTCCAACCTAGGGGCAGATACGCAGTATTTT
TRBV7-2	TRBJ1-1	NA	TRBD1	CASSPRQGNTEAFF	TGTGCCAGCAGCCCTAGACAGGGGAACACTGAAGCTTTCTTT
TRBV28	TRBJ1-4	NA	NA	CASSFQVSVGKLFF	TGTGCCAGCAGTTTTCAGGTCTCCGTTGGAAAACTGTTTTTT
TRBV6-5	TRBJ1-1	NA	TRBD1	CATWTGMNTEAFF	TGTGCCACCTGGACAGGAATGAACACTGAAGCTTTCTTT
TRBV5-1	TRBJ2-1	NA	NA	CASSLDTNNEQFF	TGCGCCAGCAGCCTCGACACCAACAATGAGCAGTTCTTC
TRBV12-3/TRBV12-4	TRBJ2-7	NA	NA	CASSDYTYEQYF	TGTGCCAGCAGTGACTATACCTACGAGCAGTACTTC
TRBV7-8	TRBJ2-1	NA	NA	CASSLARQGLTNEQFF	TGTGCCAGCAGCTTAGCGAGGCAGGGTCTTACCAATGAGCAGTTCTTC
TRBV30	TRBJ2-7	NA	NA	CAWSRTAGYEQYF	TGTGCCTGGAGCCGGACAGCCGGCTACGAGCAGTACTTC
TRBV21-1	TRBJ2-5	NA	NA	CASPTGAAETQYF	TGTGCCAGCCCTACAGGGGCGGCGGAGACCCAGTACTTC
TRBV5-4	TRBJ1-6	NA	NA	CASSFLDAGSGDSPLHF	TGTGCCAGCAGCTTTCTGGATGCCGGGTCCGGAGATTCACCCCTCCACTTT
TRBV5-4	TRBJ2-3	NA	NA	CASSPEGDTQYF	TGTGCCAGCAGCCCCGAGGGAGATACGCAGTATTTT
TRBV13	TRBJ2-1	NA	TRBD2	CASSLRGSGPISYNEQFF	TGTGCCAGCAGCCTACGGGGTAGCGGGCCAATCTCCTACAATGAGCAGTTCTTC
TRBV7-8	TRBJ2-3	NA	TRBD1	CASSTAGQGADTQYF	TGTGCCAGCAGCACGGCGGGACAGGGGGCAGATACGCAGTATTTT
TRBV5-6	TRBJ1-2	NA	NA	CASSLIQGGYGYTF	TGTGCCAGCAGCTTGATTCAAGGGGGATATGGCTACACCTTC
TRBV10-3	TRBJ2-3	NA	TRBD1	CAISLDRGDTQYF	TGTGCCATCAGTTTGGACAGGGGGGATACGCAGTATTTT
TRBV11-2	TRBJ2-1	NA	NA	CASSLAVGQPEQFF	TGTGCCAGCAGCTTAGCGGTTGGACAGCCAGAGCAGTTCTTC
TRBV4-3	TRBJ1-2	NA	TRBD1	CASNPGTGDSVGYTF	TGCGCCAGCAACCCTGGGACAGGGGATTCGGTGGGCTACACCTTC
TRBV29-1	TRBJ2-3	NA	NA	CSVEAVDGGVTDTQYF	TGCAGCGTTGAAGCGGTCGACGGGGGAGTAACAGATACGCAGTATTTT
TRBV20-1	TRBJ1-6	NA	NA	CSASRSRGYNSPLHF	TGCAGTGCTAGTCGTTCCAGGGGATATAATTCACCCCTCCACTTT
TRBV4-1	TRBJ2-1	NA	TRBD1	CASSQTGLSYNEQFF	TGCGCCAGCAGCCAGACAGGGCTCTCCTACAATGAGCAGTTCTTC
TRBV28	TRBJ1-1	NA	NA	CASSLARENTEAFF	TGTGCCAGCAGTTTGGCCCGGGAGAACACTGAAGCTTTCTTT
TRBV18	TRBJ1-4	NA	NA	CASSRTRTLATNEKLFF	TGTGCCAGCTCACGGACACGGACCCTTGCAACTAATGAAAAACTGTTTTTT